This T cell receptor beta chain was retrieved from a study of PD-1 blockade in classical Hodgkin lymphoma. Overall study context: Intravenous nivolumab at 3 mg/kg was given to patients every 2 weeks.

Documented time point: cycle 4 day 1 (C4D1), after about 6 weeks of nivolumab. Patients all relapsed after autologous stem cell transplantation, and there was variation in brentuximab vedotin exposure. Details on this clone: Its antigen is as yet unknown.

TCRdb's table, derived via immunoSEQ multiplex PCR, lists solely in-frame clones and lacks some. The sample comprises nearly 25,000 clones, 72% of which are singletons, and 30% rests with the top ten. Findings of the study overall: CD4+ but not CD8+ TCR diversity rose significantly by C4D1.

The TCR comes from a human donor with classical Hodgkin lymphoma. The material was peripheral blood mononuclear cells (PBMCs), obtained before the fourth cycle of nivolumab.

The CDR3 spells CASSLFPPLGGGNIQYF. The CDR3 coding sequence is TGTGCCAGCAGTTTATTCCCTCCTCTGGGGGGTGGAAACATTCAGTACTTC. The chain has TRBV27 and TRBJ2-4; weak D call: TRBD2 (6 bases). Germline lookup yields CDR1 MNHEY and CDR2 SMNVEV (reference sequence). This CDR3 region has 17 residues. V gave up 1 base and J gave up 6 bases, with 19 bases separating them.